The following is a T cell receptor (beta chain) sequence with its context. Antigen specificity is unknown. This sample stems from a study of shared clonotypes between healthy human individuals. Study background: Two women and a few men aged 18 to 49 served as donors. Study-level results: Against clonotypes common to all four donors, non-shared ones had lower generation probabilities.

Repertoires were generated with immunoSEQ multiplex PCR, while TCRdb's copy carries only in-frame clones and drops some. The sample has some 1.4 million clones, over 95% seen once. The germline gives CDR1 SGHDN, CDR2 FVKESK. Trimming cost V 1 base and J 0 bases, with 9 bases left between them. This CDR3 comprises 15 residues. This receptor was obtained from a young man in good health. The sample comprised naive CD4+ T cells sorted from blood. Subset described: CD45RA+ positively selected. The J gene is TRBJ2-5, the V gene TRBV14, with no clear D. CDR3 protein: CASSQVKPNQETQYF. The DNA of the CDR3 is TGTGCCAGCAGCCAAGTGAAACCAAACCAAGAGACCCAGTACTTC.